This record looks at one T cell receptor beta chain sequence and its context. The antigen is not known. The CDR3 extends over 14 amino acids. Trimming left V 6 bases short and J 2 bases short, with 12 bases between. The germline V gene encodes CDR1 SGHTA and CDR2 FQGNSA. The PCR employed 60 Vbeta primers together with 13 Jbeta primers. As processed by the authors: It was a later analysis that counted some 80 million unique TCR beta chains, of which some 9.9 million were shared. Sequenced by immunoSEQ multiplex PCR; TCRdb stores in-frame clones only, minus some. The V and J calls and the clone size are those of that table, but D and trimming were determined from the DNA. The sample includes some 150,000 clones, 70% to 80% of them seen just once. These data are taken from a study of cytomegalovirus exposure and HLA in healthy donors. Findings and limits, study-wide: An analysis done earlier found most TCR beta V segments productive about 87% or about 30% of the time. As a later analysis showed, a missense DCLRE1C variant was linked to trimming of TCR beta V- and J-genes. Altogether, 164 TCR beta chains were recorded as cytomegalovirus-associated.

V and J are TRBV7-2 and TRBJ2-3, with D hard to call. What was sequenced was PBMCs. This TCR was recovered from a man in his forties or fifties in good health and CMV-seronegative. The CDR3 here is CASSYQIYTDTQYF. In DNA form, the CDR3 reads TGTGCCAGCAGTTACCAGATTTACACAGATACGCAGTATTTT. The full variable domain, completed using reference TRBV7-2 and TRBJ2-3, is GAGVSQSPSNKVTEKGKDVELRCDPISGHTALYWYRQSLGQGLEFLIYFQGNSAPDKSGLPSDRFSAERTGGSVSTLTIQRTQQEDSAVYLCASSYQIYTDTQYFGPGTRLTVL.